This TCR beta chain is from a study of blood T cells in healthy people across ages. A J-beta primer mix and a sample-barcoded 5' primer were used in a second PCR of about 7 to 11 cycles. Via MiXCR, TCRdb re-called the 5' RACE reads, giving one row per CDR3 protein. The table records fewer than 950,000 distinct CDR3 sequences, around 36% of them present only once. This clonotype was seen more than once but under ten times. The antigen is undetermined. Total RNA amounts of at least 6 micrograms were extracted per sample. Findings and caveats of the study: CMV status of donors was not determined, possibly confounding expanded clonotype changes. Compared with aged donors, long-lived donors showed fewer expanded clones, suggesting selection. Diversity figures derived from one million T cells were judged to underestimate the true value.

Material for sequencing was blood. The origin of this receptor is a young man in good health.

The CDR3 nucleotides read TGTGCTAGTGGTTTGGTACAGGCACCCAGGACTGTTTCCTACGAGCAGTACTTC. Amino acids: CASGLVQAPRTVSYEQYF. The chain combines TRBV12-5 with TRBJ2-7, with D perhaps assigned TRBD1 or TRBD2 (5 bases each). The CDR3 has 18 residues. Germline CDR1 is LGHNT and CDR2 is FRNRAP. Trimming stripped 0 bases from V and 1 base from J, with 19 bases between.